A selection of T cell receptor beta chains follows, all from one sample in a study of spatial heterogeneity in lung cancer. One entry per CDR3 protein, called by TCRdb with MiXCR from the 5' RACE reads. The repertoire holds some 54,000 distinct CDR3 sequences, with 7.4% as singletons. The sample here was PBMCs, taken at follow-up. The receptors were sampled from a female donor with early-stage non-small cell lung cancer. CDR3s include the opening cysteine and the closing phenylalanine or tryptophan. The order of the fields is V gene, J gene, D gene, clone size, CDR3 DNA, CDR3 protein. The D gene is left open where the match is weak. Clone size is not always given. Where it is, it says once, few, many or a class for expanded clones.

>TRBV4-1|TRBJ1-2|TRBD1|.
TGCGCCAGCAGTACTGGGACAGACGTTTATGGCTACACCTTC
CASSTGTDVYGYTF
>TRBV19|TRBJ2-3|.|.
TGTGCCACGGAGGACTACCAAAGCACAGATACGCAGTGTTTT
CATEDYQSTDTQCF
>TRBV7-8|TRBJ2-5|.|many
TGTGCCAGCAGCGTAGGACCCAGAGCGGGCCAAGAGACCCAGTACTTC
CASSVGPRAGQETQYF
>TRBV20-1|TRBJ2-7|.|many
TGCAGTGCTAGGGGCAGGCAGCCTAGCCGGGAGCAGTACTTC
CSARGRQPSREQYF
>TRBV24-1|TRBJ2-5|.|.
TGTGCCACCAGTGACCCGATTGGCGCCCCGTACCAAGAGACCCAGTACTTC
CATSDPIGAPYQETQYF
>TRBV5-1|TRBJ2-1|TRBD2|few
TGCGCCAGCAGCTTTACTAGCGGGGGCCATTCCGAGCAGTTCTTC
CASSFTSGGHSEQFF
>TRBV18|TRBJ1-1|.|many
TGTGCCAGCTCACAAAGCACGATGGACACTGAAGCTTTCTTT
CASSQSTMDTEAFF
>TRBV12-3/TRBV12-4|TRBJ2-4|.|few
TGTGCCAGCAGTTCACAGGAGACGTGGAACATTCAGTACTTC
CASSSQETWNIQYF
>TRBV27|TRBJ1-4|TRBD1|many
TGTGCCAGCAGTTCCGCGGACAGGCGTATGTCAAAACTGTTTTTT
CASSSADRRMSKLFF
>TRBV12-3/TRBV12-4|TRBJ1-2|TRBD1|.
TGTGCCAGCAGTTACGCGGACAGGAATGGCTACACCTTC
CASSYADRNGYTF
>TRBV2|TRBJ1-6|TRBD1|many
TGTGCCAGCAGTATTAAGGGACAGGAGAATTCACCCCTCCACTTT
CASSIKGQENSPLHF
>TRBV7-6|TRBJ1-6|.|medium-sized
TGTGCCAGCAGTCTAACCCCAACGGCCTCTGCTAGCTCCTATAATTCACCCCTCCACTTT
CASSLTPTASASSYNSPLHF